Below are 30 T cell receptor beta chains sequenced from a single sample in a study of shared clonotypes between healthy human individuals. The protocol was immunoSEQ multiplex PCR, while the TCRdb copy is restricted to in-frame clones and leaves out a portion. Here the sample spans over a million clones, about 77% being singletons. Sequencing was done on a sample of memory CD4+ T cells sorted from blood. As for subset: CD45RA-negative fraction. The receptors derive from a man between 18 and 35 years old in good health.

This chain joins TRBV4-1 and TRBJ1-1, with a possible D match to TRBD1 (5 bases). Germline V gives CDR1 MGHRA, CDR2 YSYEKL. The CDR3 runs to 17 residues. Trimming took off 0 bases at V and 3 bases at J, with 17 bases between the two ends. The CDR3 region is CASSQDRAGLGDTEAFF. CDR3 sequence (DNA): TGCGCCAGCAGCCAAGATCGGGCAGGGCTTGGGGACACTGAAGCTTTCTTT.

This chain links TRBV4-1 with TRBJ2-2; D is perhaps TRBD2 (6 bases). V was pared by 1 base and J by 3 bases, with 12 bases between. The CDR3 has 16 amino acids. Germline CDR1 and CDR2: MGHRA and YSYEKL. For the CDR3, the DNA is TGCGCCAGCAGCCAAGGGGGGGTGGGAGACACCGGGGAGCTGTTTTTT. The encoded protein is CASSQGGVGDTGELFF.

As DNA, the CDR3 is TGTGCCAGCAGCCGTGTAAACTATGGCTACACCTTC. This translates into CASSRVNYGYTF. V is TRBV7-9 and J is TRBJ1-2; no definite D call. V shed 5 bases and J shed 2 bases, with 6 bases lying between them. Germline V gene lookup returns CDR1 SEHNR and CDR2 FQNEAQ (reference sequence). The CDR3 is made up of 12 amino acids. Full variable domain (rest looked up from reference TRBV7-9 and TRBJ1-2): DTGVSQNPRHKITKRGQNVTFRCDPISEHNRLYWYRQTLGQGPEFLTYFQNEAQLEKSRLLSDRFSAERPKGSFSTLEIQRTEQGDSAMYLCASSRVNYGYTFGSGTRLTVV.

The rearrangement links TRBV18 to TRBJ2-2; 10 nucleotides agree with TRBD2. V shed 3 bases, J shed 4 bases, and the junction held 14 bases outside the gene matches. The germline CDR1 and CDR2 sequences are KGHSH and LQKENI. CDR3 length: 19 amino acids. CDR3 sequence: CASSPVNPGLALITGELFF. The CDR3 region has the DNA TGTGCCAGCTCACCCGTGAACCCGGGACTAGCGTTAATCACCGGGGAGCTGTTTTTT.

The CDR3 sequence is CASSTGPREEKLFF. The DNA of the CDR3 is TGTGCCAGCAGCACCGGACCCAGGGAGGAAAAACTGTTTTTT. The chain employs TRBV5-5 and TRBJ1-4; possible D gene TRBD1, 5 bases. The V end lost 4 bases, the J end lost 8 bases, and 15 bases lay between the germline ends. Germline V gives CDR1 SGHKS, CDR2 YYEKEE (reference sequence). CDR3 length equals 14 residues.

In this sample, this clone turned up a few times. This rearrangement joins TRBV28 to TRBJ2-7, with D tentatively TRBD1 (5 bases). Germline lookup yields CDR1 MDHEN and CDR2 SYDVKM. V lost 5 bases and J 5 bases, leaving 16 bases between the germline ends. The CDR3 totals 14 residues. The CDR3 DNA reads as TGTGCCAGCAGTCCACAGAAGGGGATCGACGAGCAGTACTTC. This gives the protein CASSPQKGIDEQYF. Complete variable domain (other parts from reference TRBV28 and TRBJ2-7): DVKVTQSSRYLVKRTGEKVFLECVQDMDHENMFWYRQDPGLGLRLIYFSYDVKMKEKGDIPEGYSVSREKKERFSLILESASTNQTSMYLCASSPQKGIDEQYFGPGTRLTVT.

The CDR3 is CASSRTAQSSYEQYF. CDR3 nucleotides: TGTGCCAGCAGTCGGACAGCTCAAAGCTCCTACGAGCAGTACTTC. V gene TRBV27 combines with J gene TRBJ2-7, with D possibly matching TRBD1 (6 bases). CDR1 is MNHEY and CDR2 is SMNVEV in the germline V gene (reference sequence). Trimming cost V 5 bases and J 0 bases, with 14 bases left between them. The CDR3 runs 15 residues.

Concerning this clone: Distinct nucleotide sequences in the sample also encode this CDR3. V gene TRBV9 combines with J gene TRBJ2-5; TRBD2 matches at 13 bases. Looked up from germline, CDR1 is SGDLS and CDR2 is YYNGEE. There are 15 residues in the CDR3. Trimming at V came to 0 bases and at J to 4 bases, leaving 0 bases not matched to a gene. CDR3 DNA sequence: TGTGCCAGCAGCGTAGGACTAGCGGGAGGAGAGACCCAGTACTTC. It is translated as CASSVGLAGGETQYF.

The chain links TRBV19 to TRBJ1-5, with D hard to call. Germline CDR1 and CDR2: LNHDA and SQIVND (reference sequence). The V gene lost 3 bases and the J gene lost 4 bases, with 13 bases spanning the gap. The CDR3 loop spans 15 amino acids. The CDR3 here is CASSIDKTKNQPQHF. As DNA, the CDR3 is TGTGCCAGTAGTATTGACAAAACCAAAAATCAGCCCCAGCATTTT. Looking up the rest from reference TRBV19 and TRBJ1-5 gives the full variable domain: DGGITQSPKYLFRKEGQNVTLSCEQNLNHDAMYWYRQDPGQGLRLIYYSQIVNDFQKGDIAEGYSVSREKKESFPLTVTSAQKNPTAFYLCASSIDKTKNQPQHFGDGTRLSIL.

The chain has TRBV5-1 and TRBJ1-1; D perhaps matches TRBD1 (6 bases). Germline-derived CDR1 and CDR2 are SGHRS and YFSETQ. V was cut by 5 bases and J by 5 bases, with 25 bases left in between. There are 17 residues in the CDR3. The DNA for the CDR3 is TGCGCCAGCAGGGTGGAACAGGGTCCCCGGCTGAGGACTGAAGCTTTCTTT. It codes for CASRVEQGPRLRTEAFF.

The genes are TRBV29-1 and TRBJ2-4, with 8 bases fitting TRBD1. There are 15 residues in the CDR3. V lost 2 bases and J lost 0; bases outside the gene matches: 3. The germline gives CDR1 SQVTM, CDR2 ANQGSEA. CDR3 in amino acids: CSVELQGAAKNIQYF. The CDR3 coding sequence is TGCAGCGTTGAACTTCAGGGGGCAGCCAAAAACATTCAGTACTTC.

This chain links TRBV11-3 with TRBJ2-3, with D perhaps being TRBD1 or TRBD2 (6 bases each). CDR3 size: 14 residues. Germline CDR1 and CDR2: SGHNT and YENEEA. V was pared by 3 bases and J by 1 base, with 8 bases between. The DNA of the CDR3 is TGTGCCAGCAGCTTGGAGGGGGGCACAGATACGCAGTATTTT. Amino acid sequence: CASSLEGGTDTQYF.

This chain uses TRBV6-1 with TRBJ2-7; 9 bases are a match to TRBD1. The CDR3 runs to 16 residues. Germline-derived CDR1 and CDR2 are MNHNS and SASEGT. J gave up 3 bases and V 2 bases, and 8 bases lay outside the gene matches. The CDR3 sequence: CASSERNSGQGYEQYF. The CDR3, as DNA: TGTGCCAGCAGTGAAAGGAATTCGGGACAGGGCTACGAGCAGTACTTC.

The V and J genes are TRBV5-1 and TRBJ1-4; D is perhaps TRBD1 (5 bases). Germline-derived CDR1 and CDR2 are SGHRS and YFSETQ. The CDR3 runs 13 residues. The V and J ends lost 2 bases and 8 bases respectively, with 10 bases between them. Here the CDR3 reads CASSLDSGEKLFF. The CDR3 DNA follows: TGCGCCAGCAGCTTAGACAGTGGAGAAAAACTGTTTTTT.

As for this clone: A much larger clone differs from this one at a single base, so this may be a read error. Additional DNA sequences in this sample encode the identical CDR3. V and J are TRBV11-1 and TRBJ1-1; possible D gene TRBD1, 5 bases. The CDR3 is 13 amino acids. V gave up 2 bases and J gave up 2 bases, with 6 bases separating them. CDR1 and CDR2 (germline): SGHAT, FQDESV (reference sequence). The CDR3 coding sequence is TGTGCCAGCAGCTTACAGGGTAACACTGAAGCTTTCTTT. It encodes CASSLQGNTEAFF.

CDR3 residues: CAISEGQIANEKLFF. The CDR3 DNA sequence: TGTGCCATCAGTGAGGGGCAGATTGCTAATGAAAAACTGTTTTTT. The genes are TRBV10-3 and TRBJ1-4; no clear D. The ends were cut back, 2 bases at V and 3 bases at J, with 10 bases in the middle. Germline V gene lookup returns CDR1 ENHRY and CDR2 SYGVKD. The CDR3 sequence is 15 residues long.

The rearrangement uses TRBV6-1 and TRBJ2-2, with D perhaps TRBD1 (6 bases). V lost 2 bases, J lost 5 bases, and 15 bases lay in between. Germline CDR1 and CDR2: MNHNS and SASEGT. The CDR3 consists of 16 residues. The CDR3 DNA is TGTGCCAGCAGTGAAACGTGGGGGCGATTTACCGGGGAGCTGTTTTTT. Its protein product is CASSETWGRFTGELFF.

J is TRBJ2-7 and V is TRBV15; the D is unclear. Per germline, CDR1 LNHNV and CDR2 YYDKDF (reference sequence). The CDR3 length is 11 residues. V lost 4 bases and J 5 bases, leaving 6 bases between the germline ends. The CDR3 region is CATSIRDEQYF. For the CDR3, the DNA is TGTGCCACCAGCATCCGGGACGAGCAGTACTTC.

A note on this clone: At one end, the junction sequence differs from germline, possibly due to a read error. The chain couples TRBV6-5 to TRBJ1-2, with a possible D match to TRBD1 (5 bases). There are 11 residues in the CDR3. The germline CDR1 and CDR2 sequences are MNHEY and SVGAGI. The CDR3 bases are TGTGCCATCTCCGGGGGAGGGAGAATGGCGTTC. Translation: CAISGGGRMAF.

In this sample, this clone turned up once. Germline is not matched at one junction end, which may reflect a read error. The chain recombines TRBV5-6 with TRBJ1-5; D is undetermined. The CDR3 is 15 amino acids. In germline, CDR1 is SGHDT, CDR2 YYEEEE. CDR3 DNA: TGTGCCAGCAGCTCCCGGACGGAAAGCAAGCAGCCCCAGCATTTT. Protein sequence: CASSSRTESKQPQHF. The entire variable domain, with the rest obtained from reference TRBV5-6 and TRBJ1-5, is as follows: DAGVTQSPTHLIKTRGQQVTLRCSPKSGHDTVSWYQQALGQGPQFIFQYYEEEERQRGNFPDRFSGHQFPNYSSELNVNALLLGDSALYLCASSSRTESKQPQHFGDGTRLSIL.

J is TRBJ1-1 and V is TRBV28; D gene uncertain. The CDR3 contains 15 residues. Looked up from germline, CDR1 is MDHEN and CDR2 is SYDVKM. Trimming left V 4 bases short and J 5 bases short, with 17 bases between. The CDR3 protein is CASSSPRGGKTEAFF. The CDR3 nucleotides are TGTGCCAGCAGTTCCCCGCGGGGTGGGAAGACTGAAGCTTTCTTT.

The chain has TRBV11-3 and TRBJ1-6; D gene ambiguous. CDR3 length equals 12 residues. V lost 1 base and J lost 12, with 7 bases in between. Germline CDR1 reads SGHNT; CDR2 reads YENEEA. This chain's CDR3 is CASSLGLGPLHF. The CDR3, as DNA: TGTGCCAGCAGCTTAGGCCTTGGACCCCTCCACTTT.

With regard to this clone: This specimen includes other DNA sequences encoding the same CDR3. The rearrangement links TRBV5-1 to TRBJ2-3; D remains ambiguous. The V gene lost 3 bases and the J gene lost 1 base, with 12 bases spanning the gap. CDR3 length: 15 amino acids. Germline CDR1 reads SGHRS; CDR2 reads YFSETQ. The CDR3 protein is CASSSVGDGTDTQYF. Written as DNA, the CDR3 is TGCGCCAGCAGCTCGGTGGGTGATGGCACAGATACGCAGTATTTT.

V usage is TRBV5-1 and J usage is TRBJ1-6, with D possibly matching TRBD1 (5 bases). The length of the CDR3 is 14 residues. V was cut by 1 base and J by 8 bases, with 10 bases left in between. Germline CDR1 SGHRS, CDR2 YFSETQ. The CDR3 DNA reads TGCGCCAGCAGCTTGTCAGGGTTGGATTCACCCCTCCACTTT. Protein: CASSLSGLDSPLHF. Looking up the rest from reference TRBV5-1 and TRBJ1-6 gives the full variable domain: KAGVTQTPRYLIKTRGQQVTLSCSPISGHRSVSWYQQTPGQGLQFLFEYFSETQRNKGNFPGRFSGRQFSNSRSEMNVSTLELGDSALYLCASSLSGLDSPLHFGNGTRLTVT.

V and J are TRBV7-9 and TRBJ2-5; no clear D gene. The ends were cut back, 4 bases at V and 5 bases at J, with 14 bases in the middle. Germline CDR1 SEHNR, CDR2 FQNEAQ (reference sequence). The CDR3 runs 14 residues. Here the CDR3 DNA reads TGTGCCAGCAGCTCGGCTGGGCTCGGGGAGACCCAGTACTTC. Encoded protein: CASSSAGLGETQYF.

This clone has only a few counts. The chain joins TRBV2 to TRBJ2-1, with 7 bases matching TRBD2. This CDR3 has 14 amino acids. Germline CDR1 is SNHLY and CDR2 is FYNNEI. The V gene end was trimmed by 6 bases and the J gene end by 8 bases; junction bases not matched to a gene: 10. CDR3 region: CASSKLGRGDEQFF. The CDR3, as DNA: TGTGCCAGCAGCAAACTGGGACGGGGGGATGAGCAGTTCTTC.

V and J are TRBV10-3 and TRBJ2-3, with D possibly matching TRBD1 (5 bases). The CDR3 is 16 residues long. Trimming left V 4 bases short and J 4 bases short, with 18 bases between. Germline V gene sequence: CDR1 ENHRY, CDR2 SYGVKD. CDR3 DNA sequence: TGTGCCATCAGTGGGGGCTCTCAAAATGGGGCAGATACGCAGTATTTT. This translates into CAISGGSQNGADTQYF.

The chain recombines TRBV30 with TRBJ2-5, with 7 positions matching TRBD2. The CDR3 extends over 15 amino acids. CDR1 and CDR2 (germline): GTSNPN, SVGIG (reference sequence). V was clipped by 3 bases and J by 2 bases; unmatched bases: 9. CDR3 region: CAWRFRGLQQETQYF. The DNA for the CDR3 is TGTGCCTGGAGATTTAGGGGACTACAACAAGAGACCCAGTACTTC.

This chain links TRBV9 with TRBJ2-1; D is perhaps TRBD2 (5 bases). CDR1 SGDLS and CDR2 YYNGEE come from the germline V gene. There are 17 residues in the CDR3. Trimming took off 0 bases at V and 0 bases at J, with 13 bases between the two ends. CDR3 in DNA: TGTGCCAGCAGCGTAGCCGCTTGGGGAGACTCCTACAATGAGCAGTTCTTC. This codes for CASSVAAWGDSYNEQFF.

V and J are TRBV5-6 and TRBJ1-4; tentative D call: TRBD1 (6 bases). The CDR3 consists of 14 residues. CDR1 is SGHDT and CDR2 is YYEEEE in the germline V gene. Trimming took 7 bases from V and 7 from J, leaving 17 bases between them. The CDR3 loop is CASRLQGPGEKLFF. CDR3 nucleotides: TGTGCCAGCCGTTTACAGGGACCGGGTGAAAAACTGTTTTTT.